What follows are 13 T cell receptor beta chains derived from one specimen sequenced in a study of T cell responses to AZD1222 COVID-19 vaccine. Repertoires were generated with immunoSEQ multiplex PCR, while TCRdb's copy carries only in-frame clones and drops some. The sample holds over 120,000 clones, around 90% seen once. The input for sequencing was peripheral blood, taken 28 days after the second dose of the MenACWY control vaccine. These TCRs come from an adult who received the MenACWY meningococcal vaccine as a control.

The V call is TRBV30, the J call TRBJ1-3, with D possibly matching TRBD1 (6 bases). Germline CDR1 reads GTSNPN; CDR2 reads SVGIG (reference sequence). Trimming shortened V by 3 bases and J by 0 bases, and 12 bases separated the two germline ends. This CDR3 has 15 amino acids. CDR3 nucleotides: TGTGCCTGGAGGGCAGACAGGTCCTCTGGAAACACCATATATTTT. It translates to CAWRADRSSGNTIYF.

DNA of the CDR3: TGTGCCAGCAGCCAGAGGGGACGGGACTTACAAGAGACCCAGTACTTC. Its protein product is CASSQRGRDLQETQYF. J is TRBJ2-5 and V is TRBV3-1 (or the pseudogene TRBV3-2); perhaps TRBD2 as D (6 bases). The germline V gene has CDR1 LGHDT and CDR2 YNNKEL (reference sequence). The CDR3 runs 16 residues. Trimming took 3 bases from V and 2 from J, leaving 16 bases between them.

CDR3 in amino acids: CASSRTGLAGETQYF. Written as DNA, the CDR3 is TGTGCCAGCAGCCGGACGGGACTAGCGGGCGAGACCCAGTACTTC. V is TRBV5-6 and J is TRBJ2-5; 12 bases map to TRBD2. V shed 4 bases and J 5 bases; nucleotides not matched to a gene: 6. CDR1 is SGHDT and CDR2 is YYEEEE in the germline V gene. The CDR3 is 15 residues long.

V and J are TRBV28 and TRBJ1-2; a weak D match, TRBD1 (5 bases). This CDR3 contains 12 residues. The germline V and J ends were trimmed by 7 bases and 4 bases, with 10 bases remaining between them. Germline V CDR1 and CDR2: MDHEN, SYDVKM. CDR3 DNA sequence: TGTGCCAGCACCCGGAGGGGCTATGGCTACACCTTC. It translates to CASTRRGYGYTF.

The gene calls are TRBV12-3 or TRBV12-4 and TRBJ1-1, with D perhaps TRBD1 (6 bases). Trimming stripped 7 bases from V and 4 bases from J, with 13 bases between. The CDR3 extends over 13 amino acids. Here the CDR3 reads CASTLGGSTEAFF. CDR3 DNA: TGTGCCAGCACCCTAGGGGGAAGCACTGAAGCTTTCTTT.

This clone appeared once. This sequence joins TRBV19 and TRBJ1-1; tentatively, D is TRBD1 (6 bases). The CDR3 length is 14 residues. The V end lost 3 bases, the J end lost 0 bases, and 8 bases lay between the germline ends. The germline V gene has CDR1 LNHDA and CDR2 SQIVND (reference sequence). For the CDR3, the DNA is TGTGCCAGTAGTATTCAGGGGATGAACACTGAAGCTTTCTTT. Its protein product is CASSIQGMNTEAFF.

This clone has only a few counts. CDR3 region: CASSAGAGADEQFF. CDR3 sequence (DNA): TGTGCCAGCAGTGCGGGGGCGGGTGCGGATGAGCAGTTCTTC. The chain recombines TRBV2 with TRBJ2-1; tentatively, D is TRBD1 or TRBD2 (6 bases each). Germline CDR1 and CDR2: SNHLY and FYNNEI. With 4 bases removed from V and 8 bases from J, the gap between germline ends came to 15 bases. This CDR3 is 14 amino acids long.

The chain uses TRBV5-1 and TRBJ1-4; no clear D gene. The CDR3 consists of 15 residues. Germline CDR1 reads SGHRS; CDR2 reads YFSETQ. Trimming stripped 4 bases from V and 4 bases from J, with 14 bases between. The CDR3 is CASSPLGRSNEKLFF. DNA for the CDR3: TGCGCCAGCAGCCCCCTAGGACGGAGTAATGAAAAACTGTTTTTT.

This clone has just a few counts. The chain couples TRBV7-2 to TRBJ1-5; D possibly corresponds to TRBD1 (5 bases). Trimming removed 1 base from V and 9 bases from J, with 13 bases in between. Germline V gives CDR1 SGHTA, CDR2 FQGNSA. The CDR3 spans 14 residues. Here the CDR3 DNA reads TGTGCCAGCAGCTTAGACCCGACAGCGCCGCCCCAGCATTTT. This gives the protein CASSLDPTAPPQHF.

This chain joins TRBV5-6 and TRBJ1-4; TRBD1 is a possible D gene (6 bases). This CDR3 spans 15 amino acids. V was cut by 4 bases and J by 2 bases, with 12 bases left in between. Germline V gene data show CDR1 as SGHDT and CDR2 as YYEEEE. The CDR3 nucleotides read TGTGCCAGCAGCCGCGGCACAGGGACTAATGAAAAACTGTTTTTT. Its translation: CASSRGTGTNEKLFF.

This clone showed up just a few times. This chain uses TRBV5-6 with TRBJ1-1; 8 positions agree with TRBD1. Looked up from germline, CDR1 is SGHDT and CDR2 is YYEEEE. V dropped 4 bases and J dropped 7; count of bases not matched to a gene: 9. The CDR3 runs to 14 residues. The CDR3 DNA reads as TGTGCCAGCAGCCCCGACAGGGGCTCGGGTGAAGCTTTCTTT. Translating it yields CASSPDRGSGEAFF.

In nucleotides, the CDR3 is TGTGCCACCAGTCAACAGCCTGACTATGGCTACACCTTC. Its translation is CATSQQPDYGYTF. The V and J genes are TRBV24-1 and TRBJ1-2, with D unclear. V was pared by 6 bases and J by 3 bases, with 10 bases between. CDR1 and CDR2 (germline): KGHDR, SFDVKD. This CDR3 is 13 amino acids long.

This clone was picked up one time. The chain joins TRBV28 to TRBJ1-1; 7 nucleotides align to TRBD1. Germline V CDR1 and CDR2: MDHEN, SYDVKM. The CDR3 consists of 13 residues. Trimming at V came to 5 bases and at J to 4 bases, leaving 4 bases not matched to a gene. The CDR3 reads CASSIAGGTEAFF. CDR3 DNA sequence: TGTGCCAGCAGTATAGCAGGGGGCACTGAAGCTTTCTTT. The complete variable domain, with remaining parts taken from reference TRBV28 and TRBJ1-1, reads DVKVTQSSRYLVKRTGEKVFLECVQDMDHENMFWYRQDPGLGLRLIYFSYDVKMKEKGDIPEGYSVSREKKERFSLILESASTNQTSMYLCASSIAGGTEAFFGQGTRLTVV.